The table lists the clone carrying this T cell receptor beta chain with a few counts. This sample stems from a study of T-cell reconstitution after alpha-beta-depleted transplantation in children. V gave up 3 bases and J gave up 5 bases; unmatched junction bases: 5. CDR1 and CDR2 (germline): DFQATT, SNEGSKA (reference sequence). CDR3 size: 13 residues. A library of TCRbeta sequences, prepared with unique molecular identifiers, was generated. TCRdb analysed the PCR reads with MiXCR anew, one entry per CDR3 protein. The table shows about 420,000 distinct CDR3 sequences, with around 15% occurring only once.

The receptor was derived from a boy younger than two who had a stem cell transplant for Wiskott-Aldrich syndrome, so the T cells may come from the graft donor. This sequence joins TRBV20-1 and TRBJ2-3; 7 positions match TRBD2. Source: PBMCs, mostly from graft donor cells, taken 360 days after TCRalphabeta/CD19-depleted stem cell transplant. The CDR3 protein is CSARSGKVDTQYF. The CDR3 nucleotides read TGCAGTGCTAGGAGCGGGAAAGTAGATACGCAGTATTTT.